This T cell receptor beta chain was captured by sequencing in a study of cytomegalovirus exposure and HLA in healthy donors (TCRdb year 2017). Concerning the study at large: An earlier analysis of about 560 of the donors reported around 280 Gb of sequence data and 117 million unique TCR beta sequences obtained from around 190 million T cells. An early release covering roughly 600 HLA-typed donors comprised approximately 300 gigabases of sequencing data and roughly 86 million unique TCR sequences. Of the 398 genotyped donors, over 70% fell in the genetic ancestry cluster associated with self-reported Caucasian donors. The study aimed to test whether signatures of past pathogen exposure could be identified by cataloging public T cell receptors. The study used immunosequencing to profile the T cell repertoires of approximately 650 subjects and linked those repertoires to cytomegalovirus serostatus. In addition to the first cohort of about 650 subjects, a separate validation cohort of 130 or so different subjects was used. To predict cytomegalovirus infection status, the study brought together high-throughput TCR immunosequencing, statistical association of individual TCRs with disease status, and machine learning. To study patterns of TCR occurrence, a later analysis re-analyzed previously published TCR beta repertoires from 500 to 850 donors and added high-resolution HLA genotyping. Rather than drawing on any new phenotypic data, the later analysis identified candidate immune exposures from TCR beta sequences and the way those sequences occurred across donors. An earlier analysis of more than 450 of the donors used high-throughput TCR beta sequencing to judge whether each TCR beta V gene segment behaved as functional or pseudogenic. Donor age, sex, ethnicity and CMV serostatus were compiled alongside the repertoire data. A later genetic analysis took genome-wide SNP genotypes for about three fifths of the roughly 700 donors and used that subset as a discovery cohort. All discovery cohort repertoires had been generated on a single sequencing platform. HLA typing covered class I and class II loci at four-digit resolution. Typing coverage differed by locus: A, B, C, DRB1 and DQB1 were typed in roughly 620-630 donors, DQA1 in roughly 510, DPA1 in over 600, and DPB1 in just under 490. Because of strong linkage in the cohort, roughly five DR-DQ haplotypes were treated as single units for association and clustering. On average, around 230,000 unique TCR beta nucleotide sequences were sequenced per donor among 398 genotyped donors of the cohort, with roughly a sixth of those sequences being non-productive. Summary of the overall study and its limitations: Broadly in line with IMGT annotations, most TCR beta V segments showed up in productive rearrangements about 90% or about 30% of the time in an earlier analysis of several hundred of the donors. A cluster of highly shared sequence variants was judged likely to be a technical artifact of the sequencing pipeline. Some IMGT-functional V segments, including TRBV6-2 and TRBV6-3, could not be told apart with the 87-base-pair reads, so those segments were excluded. In this cohort, only TCR beta chains were sequenced, and detectable features were limited by the absence of alpha or paired-chain data. Most TCR sequences were seen in very few donors, while some public TCRs were found in many individuals. In a later analysis, HLA-associated TCR beta chains were found to be more clonally expanded and to have lower generation probabilities than equally common non-associated chains. In both the original and validation cohorts, the classifier was reported to diagnose cytomegalovirus status with high specificity and sensitivity. The authors suggested that the approach could potentially be extended to other disease states and immunological phenotypes. A later genetic analysis reported fewer N-insertions in productive TCRs among donors in an Asian-associated ancestry cluster than the roughly 620-donor mean. Sequencing depth was assumed to be roughly uniform across donors in the presence/absence analyses, though that assumption may not hold. Specific HLA alleles were associated with 15,000 to 20,000 TCR beta sequences at a false discovery rate of 0.05 in a later analysis. HLA typing was unavailable for some donors at each locus, so association tests used only the typed subset. In vitro tests confirmed that three of the cytomegalovirus-associated TCR beta chains recognize cytomegalovirus antigens. Strong co-occurrence of HLA alleles, especially DR and DQ, made assigning TCR associations to individual alleles difficult. An association between a missense DCLRE1C variant and V-gene and J-gene trimming of TCR beta chains was found in a later genetic analysis and replicated in an independent cohort. The only immune exposure information available for the cohort was CMV serostatus. Linkage disequilibrium might explain the correlated functional status among segregating V segments, but an unknown experimental factor could not be excluded. Because counts were too low, seventeen rarely observed V segments, including chromosome 9 orphons, were excluded from the earlier analysis of some 540 of the donors. A later analysis found that TCR association rates varied across HLA loci, with DRB1 alleles showing the most associated TCRs and HLA-C alleles the fewest. A further reported finding was that TCR beta sequences accurately predicted the HLA-A and HLA-B alleles for most subjects in the first cohort. In a later analysis, most CMV-associated TCR beta chains were found to appear HLA-restricted, with HLA associations seemingly driven largely by CMV exposure. In the study, around 160 TCR beta chains were listed as associated with cytomegalovirus. According to a later analysis, parvovirus B19, influenza, CMV and Epstein-Barr virus appeared linked to several top co-occurrence clusters.

In total, 500 to 700 healthy bone marrow donors made up the cohort. Cohort members were all nominally healthy when sampled, although unrecorded immune exposures were likely present. The donor tested CMV seronegative, placing the donor among the 352 seronegative members of the cohort. A peripheral blood sample was collected from each donor, and TCR beta sequencing was performed on peripheral blood mononuclear cells. Genomic DNA extraction from the blood cell samples was performed with the Qiagen DNeasy Blood Extraction Kit. Library preparation employed the immunoSEQ multiplex PCR assay. For the multiplex PCR, a mixture combining 60 forward primers for TCR Vbeta segments and 13 reverse primers for TCR Jbeta segments was used. The CDR3 region of rearranged TCR beta genes was amplified from genomic DNA with a multiplex PCR assay. The amplified TCR beta libraries were sequenced on the Illumina HiSeq System as 87-base-pair reads. Per the original workflow: A later analysis tallied roughly 80 million unique TCR beta chains across the 660 or so repertoires, and around 9.9 million of those chains were shared by two or more donors. Raw reads were error-corrected and collapsed into unique sequences with a nearest-neighbor algorithm that merged closely related sequences to remove PCR and sequencing errors. CDR3 sequences were aligned to IMGT reference sequences to assign V, D and J gene segments. For a sequence to be retained, at least a six-nucleotide match to both a V gene segment and a J gene segment was required. Rearrangements were classified as productive when the CDR3 lacked stop codons and remained in frame with V and J, and all other rearrangements were classified as non-productive. Following IMGT convention, CDR3 was defined as the stretch from the second conserved V-encoded cysteine up to the conserved J-encoded phenylalanine. In an earlier analysis of roughly 580 of the donors, sequences lacking an unambiguous match to a single V gene segment were excluded. In an earlier analysis of 587 of the donors, V segments were called functional above 56.7% productive rearrangements and were called segregating when the between-donor standard deviation exceeded 5%. A statistical classification framework was built to diagnose cytomegalovirus status from the catalog of TCR beta chain sequences. V and J gene assignment, in a later analysis, came from comparing TCR nucleotide sequences with IMGT/GENE-DB human TR gene sequences. The TCRdist pipeline was used in a later analysis to assign CDR3 sequences and most-parsimonious VDJ recombination scenarios. In a later analysis, each TCR beta chain was defined by its CDR3 amino acid sequence together with its V-gene family, and reads lacking a unique V-gene family were excluded. A later analysis removed 500 to 650 highly shared, low-generation-probability nucleotide sequences to deal with suspected cross-contamination and a sequencing artifact. In a later analysis, a clonal expansion index for each public chain was calculated from normalized within-repertoire ranks of inferred template counts. A later analysis computed generation probabilities with a VDJ recombination model fitted to out-of-frame rearrangements, and checked the results against IGoR. In a later analysis, TCR-TCR, TCR-HLA and TCR-CMV co-occurrence was scored with hypergeometric tests, and a repertoire-size bias correction was applied to TCR pairs. A later analysis estimated false discovery rates by permuting HLA or CMV assignments 20 times. A later analysis grouped co-occurring TCRs with DBSCAN, adding TCRdist sequence similarity when clustering within HLA-allele-positive subsets. Co-occurrence clustering excluded repertoires with fewer than 30,000 or more than 120,000 public chains, plus five with anomalous nucleotide sharing. TCRdb carries this immuneACCESS record with in-frame sequences only. Its versions omit some clonotypes, under half of them owing to an unresolved V gene in the studies checked, with the rest unexplained. Clone size and the V and J calls come from that table; the DNA yielded D and trimming. A total of 100,000 to 150,000 clones appear in this sample, 80% of them only once. The top ten clonotypes cover less than 0.25% of the sample.

About this clone itself: The antigen it binds to is not known. Per-base qualities were not stored, and no clone one base away is much larger.

Compared with germline, V lacks 4 bases and J lacks 0 bases; bases without a gene match: 11. The CDR3 runs 17 amino acids, cysteine and phenylalanine included. Only CDR3 DNA remains: 51 bases, in frame from the first base. Sequences SGHNT (CDR1) and YYREEE (CDR2) are obtained from the germline V gene (reference sequence). Sequencing used PBMCs. The V and J genes are TRBV5-4 and TRBJ2-7, with TRBD2 identical over 9 junction bases. The TCR was taken from a man aged 50 to 59 in good health and CMV-seronegative. The bases are TGTGCCAGCAGCGGAGGACTAGCGAACCAAGGCTCCTACGAGCAGTACTTC. Its protein product is CASSGGLANQGSYEQYF.